Detailed here is one T cell receptor beta chain. Germline values: CDR1 SQVTM, CDR2 ANQGSEA. CDR3 length equals 13 residues. V was pared by 6 bases and J by 6 bases, with 4 bases of the junction left unmatched. This sample is drawn from a study of blood T cell repertoires in COVID-19. Repertoires were generated with immunoSEQ multiplex PCR, while TCRdb's copy carries only in-frame clones and drops some. The repertoire has about 200,000 clones, 87% of them found once; the top ten carry 1.9%. J is TRBJ2-4 and V is TRBV29-1; 11 nucleotides agree with TRBD2. The sequenced sample was peripheral blood. This sequence originates from a middle-aged man with active or convalescent COVID-19. DNA for the CDR3: TGCAGCGTGGACCTAGCGGGGGGAAACATTCAGTACTTC. This codes for CSVDLAGGNIQYF.